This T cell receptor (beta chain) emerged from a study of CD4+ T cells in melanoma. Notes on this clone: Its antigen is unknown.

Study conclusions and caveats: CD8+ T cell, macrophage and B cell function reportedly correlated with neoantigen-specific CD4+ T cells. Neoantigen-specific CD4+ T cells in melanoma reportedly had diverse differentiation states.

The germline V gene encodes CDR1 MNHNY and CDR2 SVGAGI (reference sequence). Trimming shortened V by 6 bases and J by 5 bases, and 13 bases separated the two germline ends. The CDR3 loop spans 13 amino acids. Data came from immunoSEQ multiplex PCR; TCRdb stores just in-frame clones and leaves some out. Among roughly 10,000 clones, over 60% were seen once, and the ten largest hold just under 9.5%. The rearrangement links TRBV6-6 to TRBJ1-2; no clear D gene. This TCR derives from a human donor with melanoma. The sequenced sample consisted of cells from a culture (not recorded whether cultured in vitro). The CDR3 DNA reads TGTGCCAGCAGACACCCCCTGGGGTATGGCTACACCTTC. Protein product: CASRHPLGYGYTF.